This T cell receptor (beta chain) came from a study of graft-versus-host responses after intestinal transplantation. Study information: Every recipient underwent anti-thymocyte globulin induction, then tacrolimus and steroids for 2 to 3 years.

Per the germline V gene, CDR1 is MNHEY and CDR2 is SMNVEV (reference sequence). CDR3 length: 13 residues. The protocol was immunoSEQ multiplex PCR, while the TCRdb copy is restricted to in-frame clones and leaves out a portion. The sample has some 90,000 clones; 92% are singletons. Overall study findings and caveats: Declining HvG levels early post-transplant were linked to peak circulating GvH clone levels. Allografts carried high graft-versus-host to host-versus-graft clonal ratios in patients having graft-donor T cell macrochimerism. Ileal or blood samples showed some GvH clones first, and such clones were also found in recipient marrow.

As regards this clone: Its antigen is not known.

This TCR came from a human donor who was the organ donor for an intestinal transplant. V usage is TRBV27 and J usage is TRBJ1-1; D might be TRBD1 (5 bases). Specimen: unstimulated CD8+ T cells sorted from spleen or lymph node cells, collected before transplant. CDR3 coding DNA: TGTGCTGCCGGGTCAGGGATGGACACTGAAGCTTTCTTT. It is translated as CAAGSGMDTEAFF.